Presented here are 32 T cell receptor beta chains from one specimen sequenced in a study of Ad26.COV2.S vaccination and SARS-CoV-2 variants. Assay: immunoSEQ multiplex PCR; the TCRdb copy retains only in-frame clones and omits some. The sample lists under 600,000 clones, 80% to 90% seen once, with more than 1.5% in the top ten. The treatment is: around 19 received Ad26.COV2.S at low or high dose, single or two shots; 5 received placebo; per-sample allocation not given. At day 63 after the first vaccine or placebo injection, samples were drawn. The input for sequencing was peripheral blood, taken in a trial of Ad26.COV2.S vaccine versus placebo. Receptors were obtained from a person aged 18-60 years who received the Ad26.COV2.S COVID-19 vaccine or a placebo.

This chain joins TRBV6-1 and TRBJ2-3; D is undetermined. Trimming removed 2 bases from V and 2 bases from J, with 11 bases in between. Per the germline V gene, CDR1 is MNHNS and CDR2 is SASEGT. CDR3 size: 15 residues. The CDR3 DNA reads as TGTGCCAGCAGTGAACCTGTGAGCCACACAGATACGCAGTATTTT. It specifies CASSEPVSHTDTQYF.

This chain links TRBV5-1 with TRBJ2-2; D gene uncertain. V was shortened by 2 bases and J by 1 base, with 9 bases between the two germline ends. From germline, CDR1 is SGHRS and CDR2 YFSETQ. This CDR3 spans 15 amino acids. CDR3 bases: TGCGCCAGCAGCTTAATTTCAGTGAACACCGGGGAGCTGTTTTTT. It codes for CASSLISVNTGELFF.

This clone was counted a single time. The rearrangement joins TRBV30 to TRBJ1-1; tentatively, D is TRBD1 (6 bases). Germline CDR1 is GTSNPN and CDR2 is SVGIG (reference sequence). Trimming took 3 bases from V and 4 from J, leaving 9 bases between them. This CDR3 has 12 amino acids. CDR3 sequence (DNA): TGTGCCTGGAGCAGGGGATTCACTGAAGCTTTCTTT. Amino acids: CAWSRGFTEAFF.

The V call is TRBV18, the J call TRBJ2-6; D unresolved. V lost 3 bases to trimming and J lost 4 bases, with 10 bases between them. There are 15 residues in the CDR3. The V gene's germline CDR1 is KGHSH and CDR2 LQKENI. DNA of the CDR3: TGTGCCAGCTCACCGCAGGAGCTCGGGGCCAACGTCCTGACTTTC. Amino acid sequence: CASSPQELGANVLTF.

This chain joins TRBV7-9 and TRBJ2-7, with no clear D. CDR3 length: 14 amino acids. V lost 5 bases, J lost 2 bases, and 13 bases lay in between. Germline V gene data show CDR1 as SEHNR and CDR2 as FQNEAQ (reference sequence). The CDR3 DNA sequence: TGTGCCAGCAGCCCAGGCGGTTGGACCTACGAGCAGTACTTC. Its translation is CASSPGGWTYEQYF.

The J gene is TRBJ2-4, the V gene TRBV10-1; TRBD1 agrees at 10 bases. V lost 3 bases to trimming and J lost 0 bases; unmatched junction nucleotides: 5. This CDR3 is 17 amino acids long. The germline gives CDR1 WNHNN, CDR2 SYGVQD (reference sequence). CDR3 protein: CASSDWGQGLAKNIQYF. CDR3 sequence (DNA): TGCGCCAGCAGTGATTGGGGACAGGGGTTAGCCAAAAACATTCAGTACTTC.

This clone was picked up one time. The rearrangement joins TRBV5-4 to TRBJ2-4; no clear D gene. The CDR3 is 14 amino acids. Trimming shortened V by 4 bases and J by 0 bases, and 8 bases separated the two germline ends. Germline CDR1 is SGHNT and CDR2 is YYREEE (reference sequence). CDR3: CASSQSLAKNIQYF. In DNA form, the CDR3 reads TGTGCCAGCAGCCAGTCACTAGCCAAAAACATTCAGTACTTC. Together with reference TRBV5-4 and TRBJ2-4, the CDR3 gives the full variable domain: ETGVTQSPTHLIKTRGQQVTLRCSSQSGHNTVSWYQQALGQGPQFIFQYYREEENGRGNFPPRFSGLQFPNYSSELNVNALELDDSALYLCASSQSLAKNIQYFGAGTRLSVL.

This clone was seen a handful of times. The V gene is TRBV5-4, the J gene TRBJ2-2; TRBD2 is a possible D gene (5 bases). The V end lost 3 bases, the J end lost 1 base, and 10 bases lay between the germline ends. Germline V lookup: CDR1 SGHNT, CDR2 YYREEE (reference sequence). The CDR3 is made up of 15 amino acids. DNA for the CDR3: TGTGCCAGCAGCTCTGGACTCGGGAACACCGGGGAGCTGTTTTTT. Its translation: CASSSGLGNTGELFF.

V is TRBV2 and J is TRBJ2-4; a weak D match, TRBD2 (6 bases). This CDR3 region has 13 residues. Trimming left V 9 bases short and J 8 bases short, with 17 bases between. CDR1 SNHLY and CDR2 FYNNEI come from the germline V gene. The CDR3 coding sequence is TGTGCCAGACTAACCCCTGGGGAGGACATTCAGTACTTC. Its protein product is CARLTPGEDIQYF.

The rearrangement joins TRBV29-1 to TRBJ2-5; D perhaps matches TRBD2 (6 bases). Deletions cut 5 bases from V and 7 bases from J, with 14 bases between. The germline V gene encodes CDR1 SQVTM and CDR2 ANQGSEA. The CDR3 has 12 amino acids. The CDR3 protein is CSVWRVPVTQYF. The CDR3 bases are TGCAGCGTTTGGAGGGTCCCCGTGACCCAGTACTTC.

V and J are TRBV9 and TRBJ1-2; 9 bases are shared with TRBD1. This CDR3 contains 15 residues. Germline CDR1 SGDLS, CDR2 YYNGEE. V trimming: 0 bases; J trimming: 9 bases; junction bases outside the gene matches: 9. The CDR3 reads CASSVGRPGQGSYTF. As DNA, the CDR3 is TGTGCCAGCAGCGTAGGACGCCCGGGACAGGGTAGCTACACCTTC. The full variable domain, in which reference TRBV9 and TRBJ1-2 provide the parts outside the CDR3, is DSGVTQTPKHLITATGQRVTLRCSPRSGDLSVYWYQQSLDQGLQFLIQYYNGEERAKGNILERFSAQQFPDLHSELNLSSLELGDSALYFCASSVGRPGQGSYTFGSGTRLTVV.

CDR3 in DNA: TGTGCCAGCAGTTTAGAGGGTTTACCTGGAAACACCATATATTTT. It specifies CASSLEGLPGNTIYF. This chain uses TRBV27 with TRBJ1-3; D is unresolved. Trimming removed 2 bases at V and 2 bases at J, with 10 bases between. The CDR3 has 15 amino acids. CDR1 MNHEY and CDR2 SMNVEV come from the germline V gene (reference sequence).

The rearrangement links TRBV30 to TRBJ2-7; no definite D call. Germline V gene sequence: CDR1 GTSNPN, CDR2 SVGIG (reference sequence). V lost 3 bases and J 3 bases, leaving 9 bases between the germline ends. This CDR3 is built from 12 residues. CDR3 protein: CAWRVNYYEQYF. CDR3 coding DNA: TGTGCCTGGAGAGTCAACTACTACGAGCAGTACTTC.

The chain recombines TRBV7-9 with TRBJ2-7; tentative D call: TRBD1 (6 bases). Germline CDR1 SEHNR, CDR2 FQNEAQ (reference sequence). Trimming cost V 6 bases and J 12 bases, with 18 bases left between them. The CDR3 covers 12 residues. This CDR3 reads CASRPLFRGAYF. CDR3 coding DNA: TGTGCCAGCAGACCCTTGTTCAGGGGAGCGTACTTC.

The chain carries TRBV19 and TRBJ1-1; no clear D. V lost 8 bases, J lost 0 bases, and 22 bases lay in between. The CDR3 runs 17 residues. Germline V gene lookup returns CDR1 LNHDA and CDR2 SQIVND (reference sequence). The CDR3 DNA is TGTGCCAGTGGAATCCCCCAGGACGGAAGCATGAACACTGAAGCTTTCTTT. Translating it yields CASGIPQDGSMNTEAFF.

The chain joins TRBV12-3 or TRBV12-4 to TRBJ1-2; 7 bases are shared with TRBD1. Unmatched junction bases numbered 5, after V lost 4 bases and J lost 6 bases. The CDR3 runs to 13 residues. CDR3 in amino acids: CASSSTGLDGYTF. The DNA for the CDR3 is TGTGCCAGCAGTTCGACAGGGCTGGATGGCTACACCTTC.

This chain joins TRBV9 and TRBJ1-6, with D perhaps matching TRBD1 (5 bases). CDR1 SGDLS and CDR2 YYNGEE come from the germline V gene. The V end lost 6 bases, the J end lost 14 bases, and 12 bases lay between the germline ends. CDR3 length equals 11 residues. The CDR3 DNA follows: TGTGCCAGCATGGGGGATGGGGCCCTCCACTTT. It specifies CASMGDGALHF.

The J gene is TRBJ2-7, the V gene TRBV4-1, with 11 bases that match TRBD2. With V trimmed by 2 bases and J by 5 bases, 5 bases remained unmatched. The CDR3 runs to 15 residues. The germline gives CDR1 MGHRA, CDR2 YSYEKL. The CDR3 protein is CASSQLAGGPNEQYF. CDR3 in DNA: TGCGCCAGCAGCCAATTAGCGGGAGGGCCGAACGAGCAGTACTTC.

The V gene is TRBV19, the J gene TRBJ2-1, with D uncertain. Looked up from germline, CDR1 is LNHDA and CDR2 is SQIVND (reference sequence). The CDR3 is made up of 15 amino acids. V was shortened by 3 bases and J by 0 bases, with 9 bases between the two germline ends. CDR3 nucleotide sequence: TGTGCCAGTAGTATCGGGCAGAGCTCCTACAATGAGCAGTTCTTC. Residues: CASSIGQSSYNEQFF.

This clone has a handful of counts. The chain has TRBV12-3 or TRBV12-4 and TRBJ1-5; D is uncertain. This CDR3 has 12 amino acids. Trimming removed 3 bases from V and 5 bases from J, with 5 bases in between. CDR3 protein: CASSFSDQPQHF. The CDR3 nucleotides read TGTGCCAGCAGTTTCAGTGATCAGCCCCAGCATTTT.

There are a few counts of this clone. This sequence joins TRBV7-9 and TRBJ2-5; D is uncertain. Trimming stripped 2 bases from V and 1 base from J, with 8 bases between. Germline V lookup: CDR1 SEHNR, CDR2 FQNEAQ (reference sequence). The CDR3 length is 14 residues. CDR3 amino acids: CASSLSRLQETQYF. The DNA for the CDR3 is TGTGCCAGCAGCTTAAGTCGGCTCCAAGAGACCCAGTACTTC. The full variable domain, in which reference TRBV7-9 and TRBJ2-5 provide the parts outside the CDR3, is DTGVSQNPRHKITKRGQNVTFRCDPISEHNRLYWYRQTLGQGPEFLTYFQNEAQLEKSRLLSDRFSAERPKGSFSTLEIQRTEQGDSAMYLCASSLSRLQETQYFGPGTRLLVL.

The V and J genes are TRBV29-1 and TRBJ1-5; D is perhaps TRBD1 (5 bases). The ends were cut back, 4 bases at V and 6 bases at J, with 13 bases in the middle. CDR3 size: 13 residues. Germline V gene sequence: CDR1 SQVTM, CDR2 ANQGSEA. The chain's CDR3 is CSVARSGGQPQHF. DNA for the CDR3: TGCAGCGTTGCCAGGTCCGGGGGTCAGCCCCAGCATTTT.

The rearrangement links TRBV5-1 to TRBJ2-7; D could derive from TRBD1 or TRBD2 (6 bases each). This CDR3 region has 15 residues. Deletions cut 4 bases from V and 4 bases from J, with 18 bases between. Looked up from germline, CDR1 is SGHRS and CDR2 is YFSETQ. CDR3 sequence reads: CASSPVLTGRYEQYF. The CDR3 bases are TGCGCCAGCAGCCCCGTCCTCACAGGGAGGTACGAGCAGTACTTC.

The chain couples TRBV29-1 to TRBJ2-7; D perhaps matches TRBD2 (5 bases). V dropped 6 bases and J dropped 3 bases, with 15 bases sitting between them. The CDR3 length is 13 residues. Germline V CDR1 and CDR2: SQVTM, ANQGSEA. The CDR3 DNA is TGCAGCGTCATGGAGCGGAAGAACTACGAGCAGTACTTC. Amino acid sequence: CSVMERKNYEQYF.

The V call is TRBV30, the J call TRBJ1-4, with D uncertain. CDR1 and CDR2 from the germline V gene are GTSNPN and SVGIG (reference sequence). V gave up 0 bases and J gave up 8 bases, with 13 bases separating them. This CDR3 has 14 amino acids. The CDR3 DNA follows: TGTGCCTGGAGTGTACGACCATCGGAAGAAAAACTGTTTTTT. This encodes CAWSVRPSEEKLFF.

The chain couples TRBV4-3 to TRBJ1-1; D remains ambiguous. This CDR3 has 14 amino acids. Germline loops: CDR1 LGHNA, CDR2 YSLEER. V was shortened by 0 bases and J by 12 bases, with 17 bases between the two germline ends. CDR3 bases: TGCGCCAGCAGCCAAGATCGGACGTTGAGAGAGACTTTCTTT. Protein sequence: CASSQDRTLRETFF.

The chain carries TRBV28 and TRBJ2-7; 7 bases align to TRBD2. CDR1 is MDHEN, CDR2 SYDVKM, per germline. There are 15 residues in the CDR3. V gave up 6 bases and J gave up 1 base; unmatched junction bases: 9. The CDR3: CASSQASSGSYEQYF. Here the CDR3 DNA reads TGTGCCAGCAGCCAGGCCTCTAGCGGTTCCTACGAGCAGTACTTC.

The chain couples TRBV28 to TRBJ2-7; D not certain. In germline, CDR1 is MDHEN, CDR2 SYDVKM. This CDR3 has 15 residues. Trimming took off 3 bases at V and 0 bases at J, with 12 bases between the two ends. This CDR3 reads CASSLRRYPSYEQYF. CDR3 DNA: TGTGCCAGCAGTTTGAGGAGATATCCCTCCTACGAGCAGTACTTC.

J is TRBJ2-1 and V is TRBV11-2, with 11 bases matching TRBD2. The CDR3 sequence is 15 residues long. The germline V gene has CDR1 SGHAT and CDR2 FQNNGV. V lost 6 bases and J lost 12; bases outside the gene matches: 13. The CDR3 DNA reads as TGTGCCAGCAGACCAACTAGCGGGAGCCCTTGGGCGCAGTTCTTC. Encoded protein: CASRPTSGSPWAQFF.

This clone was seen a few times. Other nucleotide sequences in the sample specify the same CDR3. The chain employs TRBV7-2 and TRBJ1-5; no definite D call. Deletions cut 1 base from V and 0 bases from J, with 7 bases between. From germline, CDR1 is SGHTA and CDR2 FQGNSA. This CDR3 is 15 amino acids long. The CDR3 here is CASSLVADSNQPQHF. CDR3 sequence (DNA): TGTGCCAGCAGCTTAGTGGCCGATAGCAATCAGCCCCAGCATTTT.

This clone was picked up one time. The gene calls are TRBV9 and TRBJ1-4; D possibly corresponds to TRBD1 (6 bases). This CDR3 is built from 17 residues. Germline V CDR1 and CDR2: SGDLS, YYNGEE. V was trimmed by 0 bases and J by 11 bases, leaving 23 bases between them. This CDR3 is CASSVARGGARPEKLFF. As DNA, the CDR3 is TGTGCCAGCAGCGTAGCTCGGGGGGGCGCGAGACCAGAGAAACTGTTTTTT. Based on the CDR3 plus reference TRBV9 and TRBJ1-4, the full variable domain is DSGVTQTPKHLITATGQRVTLRCSPRSGDLSVYWYQQSLDQGLQFLIQYYNGEERAKGNILERFSAQQFPDLHSELNLSSLELGDSALYFCASSVARGGARPEKLFFGSGTQLSVL.

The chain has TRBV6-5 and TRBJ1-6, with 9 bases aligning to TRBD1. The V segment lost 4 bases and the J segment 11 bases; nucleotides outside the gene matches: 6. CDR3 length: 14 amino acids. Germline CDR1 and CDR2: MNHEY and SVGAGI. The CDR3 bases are TGTGCCAGCAGTTGGGGACAGGGTGATCCACCCCTCCACTTT. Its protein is CASSWGQGDPPLHF.